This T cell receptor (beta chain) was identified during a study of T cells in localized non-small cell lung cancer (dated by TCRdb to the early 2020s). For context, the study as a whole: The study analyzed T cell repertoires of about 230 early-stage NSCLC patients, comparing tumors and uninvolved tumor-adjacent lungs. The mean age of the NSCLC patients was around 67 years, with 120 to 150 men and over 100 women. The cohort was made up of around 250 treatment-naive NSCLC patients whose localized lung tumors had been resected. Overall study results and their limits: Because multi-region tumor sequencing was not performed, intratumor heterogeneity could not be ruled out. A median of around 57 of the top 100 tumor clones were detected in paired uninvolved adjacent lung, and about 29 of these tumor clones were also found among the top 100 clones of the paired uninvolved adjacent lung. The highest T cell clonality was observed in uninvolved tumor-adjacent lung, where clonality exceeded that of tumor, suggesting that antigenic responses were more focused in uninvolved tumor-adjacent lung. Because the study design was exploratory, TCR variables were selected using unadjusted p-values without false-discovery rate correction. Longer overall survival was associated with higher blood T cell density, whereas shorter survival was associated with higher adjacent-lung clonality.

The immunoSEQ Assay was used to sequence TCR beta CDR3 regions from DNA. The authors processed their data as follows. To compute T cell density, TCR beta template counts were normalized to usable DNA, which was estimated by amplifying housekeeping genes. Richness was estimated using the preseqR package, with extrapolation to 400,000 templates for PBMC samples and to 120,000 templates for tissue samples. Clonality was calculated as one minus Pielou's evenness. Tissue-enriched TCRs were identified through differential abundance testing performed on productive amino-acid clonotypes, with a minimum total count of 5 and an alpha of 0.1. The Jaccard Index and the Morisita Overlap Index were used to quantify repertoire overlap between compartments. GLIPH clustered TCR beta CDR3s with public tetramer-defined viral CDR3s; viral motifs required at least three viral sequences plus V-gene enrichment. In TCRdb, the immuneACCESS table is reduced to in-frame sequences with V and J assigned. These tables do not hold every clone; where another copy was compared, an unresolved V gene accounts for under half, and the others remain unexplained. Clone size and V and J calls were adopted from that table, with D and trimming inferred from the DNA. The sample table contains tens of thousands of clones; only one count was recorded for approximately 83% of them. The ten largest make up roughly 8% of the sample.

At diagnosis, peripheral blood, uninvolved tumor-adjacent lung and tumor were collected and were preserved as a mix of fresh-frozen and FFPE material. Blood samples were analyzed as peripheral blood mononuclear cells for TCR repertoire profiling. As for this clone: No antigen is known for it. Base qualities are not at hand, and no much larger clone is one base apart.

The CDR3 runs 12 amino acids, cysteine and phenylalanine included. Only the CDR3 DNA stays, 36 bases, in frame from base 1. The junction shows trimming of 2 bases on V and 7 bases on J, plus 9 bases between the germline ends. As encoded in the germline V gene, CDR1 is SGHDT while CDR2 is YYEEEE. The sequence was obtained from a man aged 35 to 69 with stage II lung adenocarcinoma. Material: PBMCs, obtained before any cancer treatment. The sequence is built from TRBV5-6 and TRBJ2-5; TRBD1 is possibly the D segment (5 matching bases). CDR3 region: CASSLGVGTQYF. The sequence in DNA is TGTGCCAGCAGCTTAGGGGTGGGGACCCAGTACTTC.